This passage covers 15 T cell receptor beta chains from one sample sequenced in a study of OX40 agonist ivuxolimab in advanced cancers. The method was immunoSEQ multiplex PCR; TCRdb's version includes in-frame clones alone and lacks a portion of them. The table lists about 25,000 clones, 80% to 90% of them singletons. The input for sequencing was CD4+ or CD8+ T cells sorted from blood, taken in a trial of the OX40 agonist ivuxolimab. Receptors were obtained from an adult with an advanced solid tumor such as melanoma, head and neck, liver or kidney cancer.

The V call is TRBV27, the J call TRBJ2-7; tentative D call: TRBD2 (6 bases). V gave up 0 bases and J gave up 3 bases, with 6 bases separating them. The CDR3 runs to 13 residues. Germline CDR1 MNHEY, CDR2 SMNVEV (reference sequence). The CDR3 coding sequence is TGTGCCAGCAGTTTATCAGCGGGCTACGAGCAGTACTTC. It codes for CASSLSAGYEQYF.

This clone turned up a few times. The CDR3 coding sequence is TGTGCCAGCAGCTTACCCCTCTCGGGGTCACCCCTCCACTTT. Translation: CASSLPLSGSPLHF. The rearrangement uses TRBV7-8 and TRBJ1-6; the D is unclear. The CDR3 is 14 amino acids. V gave up 2 bases and J gave up 10 bases, with 12 bases separating them. Germline V gene lookup returns CDR1 SGHVS and CDR2 FQNEAQ.

V is TRBV11-2 and J is TRBJ2-1; the match to TRBD2 covers 7 bases. Germline trimming cut 5 bases from V and 6 bases from J; bases unmatched to any gene: 10. Germline V gene data show CDR1 as SGHAT and CDR2 as FQNNGV. The length of the CDR3 is 15 residues. The CDR3 protein is CASSPPMGEGNEQFF. The CDR3 bases are TGTGCCAGCAGCCCCCCCATGGGGGAGGGCAATGAGCAGTTCTTC.

The V call is TRBV13, the J call TRBJ1-6; 7 bases are a match to TRBD1. CDR1 and CDR2 (germline): PRHDT, FYEKMQ (reference sequence). V lost 3 bases, J lost 9 bases, and 5 bases stayed unmatched. CDR3 size: 14 residues. The CDR3 DNA reads as TGTGCCAGCAGCTTGGGGGACAGAACTTCACCCCTCCACTTT. It translates to CASSLGDRTSPLHF.

This chain joins TRBV19 and TRBJ1-1; TRBD1 is a possible D gene (5 bases). Germline V lookup: CDR1 LNHDA, CDR2 SQIVND (reference sequence). Trimming left V 3 bases short and J 7 bases short, with 6 bases between. The length of the CDR3 is 11 residues. The CDR3 region is CASSMGREAFF. The CDR3 coding sequence is TGTGCCAGTAGTATGGGGCGTGAAGCTTTCTTT.

This chain connects TRBV2 to TRBJ1-5; D is uncertain. The ends were cut back, 7 bases at V and 0 bases at J, with 10 bases in the middle. Germline V gene lookup returns CDR1 SNHLY and CDR2 FYNNEI. The CDR3 is made up of 14 amino acids. The CDR3: CASNLGYSNQPQHF. In DNA, the CDR3 is TGTGCCAGCAACCTAGGGTATAGCAATCAGCCCCAGCATTTT.

The rearrangement joins TRBV30 to TRBJ1-3; a weak D match, TRBD1 (5 bases). The CDR3 has 13 residues. Germline V CDR1 and CDR2: GTSNPN, SVGIG (reference sequence). Trimming stripped 7 bases from V and 0 bases from J, with 10 bases between. The CDR3 loop reads CASTVFSGNTIYF. The DNA for the CDR3 is TGTGCCTCGACAGTGTTCTCTGGAAACACCATATATTTT.

The rearrangement joins TRBV6-1 to TRBJ2-2; TRBD2 matches at 8 bases. Per germline, CDR1 MNHNS and CDR2 SASEGT. V lost 3 bases and J lost 3; bases outside the gene matches: 3. The length of the CDR3 is 15 residues. The CDR3 DNA reads as TGTGCCAGCAGTGATGGCGGGGGGCACACCGGGGAGCTGTTTTTT. Encoded protein: CASSDGGGHTGELFF.

This chain joins TRBV4-1 and TRBJ2-7; D call uncertain. In germline, CDR1 is MGHRA, CDR2 YSYEKL. The CDR3 length is 13 residues. V lost 5 bases and J 0 bases, leaving 8 bases between the germline ends. CDR3 sequence: CASSNPHSYEQYF. CDR3 DNA sequence: TGCGCCAGCAGCAACCCCCACTCCTACGAGCAGTACTTC.

This CDR3 reads CASSADNNEQFF. The CDR3 region has the DNA TGTGCCAGCAGCGCAGATAACAATGAGCAGTTCTTC. The chain employs TRBV9 and TRBJ2-1; no reliable D call. V lost 3 bases to trimming and J lost 5 bases, with 6 bases between them. The CDR3 runs 12 residues. From germline, CDR1 is SGDLS and CDR2 YYNGEE.

The chain has TRBV7-9 and TRBJ2-7; possibly TRBD1 or TRBD2 for D (5 bases each). The V end lost 6 bases, the J end lost 2 bases, and 23 bases lay between the germline ends. The V gene's germline CDR1 is SEHNR and CDR2 FQNEAQ (reference sequence). This CDR3 has 17 residues. The CDR3 DNA reads as TGTGCCAGCAGTCCATTGGAGGACCGTGGGGCACCCTACGAGCAGTACTTC. It yields the protein CASSPLEDRGAPYEQYF.

This chain links TRBV15 with TRBJ2-2, with D perhaps matching TRBD2 (5 bases). Per germline, CDR1 LNHNV and CDR2 YYDKDF (reference sequence). This CDR3 spans 17 amino acids. Deletions cut 0 bases from V and 6 bases from J, with 17 bases between. CDR3 sequence reads: CATSRDVGGVVAGELFF. In DNA form, the CDR3 reads TGTGCCACCAGCAGAGACGTTGGAGGTGTGGTGGCCGGGGAGCTGTTTTTT.

The rearrangement joins TRBV2 to TRBJ1-1; 7 bases align to TRBD1. After removal of 8 bases from V and 1 base from J, the junction contained 7 bases not matched to a gene. This CDR3 spans 14 amino acids. The V gene's germline CDR1 is SNHLY and CDR2 FYNNEI. The CDR3 sequence: CASAGAGGNTEAFF. CDR3 bases: TGTGCCAGCGCTGGGGCAGGGGGGAACACTGAAGCTTTCTTT.

The genes are TRBV11-2 and TRBJ2-7; D is possibly TRBD2 (7 bases). Germline loops: CDR1 SGHAT, CDR2 FQNNGV. Trimming removed 5 bases from V and 0 bases from J, with 23 bases in between. The CDR3 covers 18 residues. The CDR3 loop is CASSLRPGTRDYSYEQYF. The CDR3 DNA is TGTGCCAGCAGCCTACGTCCCGGGACACGGGACTACTCCTACGAGCAGTACTTC.

The sample holds a few counts of this clone. This chain uses TRBV30 with TRBJ1-1, with D tentatively TRBD1 (5 bases). The CDR3 extends over 13 amino acids. With 1 base removed from V and 6 bases from J, the gap between germline ends came to 12 bases. The germline gives CDR1 GTSNPN, CDR2 SVGIG (reference sequence). The CDR3 DNA reads as TGTGCCTGGAGTGCCTTCCGAGGGGCTGAAGCTTTCTTT. This encodes CAWSAFRGAEAFF.